A single T cell receptor beta chain is shown here with its context. The antigen is not known. PCR used 60 Vbeta primers and 13 Jbeta primers. Sequencing was performed with immunoSEQ multiplex PCR; in TCRdb, only in-frame clones are kept and a portion is missing. The sample shows 60,000 or so clones, roughly 90% of them seen only once. The sample comes from a study of cytomegalovirus exposure and HLA in healthy donors. Whole-study results and caveats: V- and J-gene trimming of TCR beta was linked (in a later analysis) to a missense DCLRE1C variant. When analyzed later, the rates of TCR association showed variation by HLA locus, with DRB1 the most and HLA-C the fewest. A later analysis reported that several of the most significant clusters appeared to be linked to common viral pathogens, among them Epstein-Barr virus. A later analysis reportedly identified an Asian-associated ancestry cluster as carrying fewer N-insertions than the roughly 700-donor mean.

The germline CDR1 and CDR2 sequences are LGHNA and YNFKEQ. CDR3 size: 16 residues. V shed 1 base, J shed 7 bases, and the junction held 8 bases outside the gene matches. Sequenced sample: PBMCs. The chain couples TRBV4-2 to TRBJ2-1; 9 positions agree with TRBD2. The receptor's source is a man younger than 40 in good health and CMV-seropositive. The CDR3 region is CASSQGPAGGPNEQFF. As DNA, the CDR3 is TGTGCCAGCAGCCAAGGGCCCGCGGGAGGGCCGAATGAGCAGTTCTTC.